These 12 T cell receptor beta chains share one sample of origin, sequenced in a study of response to subunit inactivated influenza vaccine (dated by TCRdb to 2016 to 2019). Library method: RT-PCR. Sequencing instrument: Illumina HiSeq 2500. TCRdb took the public reads, trimmed them with fastp at Q25, ran MiXCR for clone calling and kept in-frame beta chains. When rows share a CDR3 protein, they turn into one entry using the most common DNA and genes. For this sample the table gives roughly 780,000 distinct CDR3 sequences, of which approximately 17% were detected only once. Approximately 11% of the sample is in the top ten clones. The specimen comprised PBMCs from blood, sampled approximately 5 days after vaccination. All receptors derive from a man aged 45-65 years who received an inactivated influenza vaccine. Donor details come from another sample of the same person, matched by shared clones.

The chain has TRBV28 and TRBJ2-1; unclear D gene. Germline CDR1 is MDHEN and CDR2 is SYDVKM. V was cut by 3 bases and J by 6 bases, with 9 bases left in between. CDR3 length: 13 residues. Written as DNA, the CDR3 is TGTGCCAGCAGTTTTATACAGTTCAATGAGCAGTTCTTC. Residues: CASSFIQFNEQFF. Variable domain in full (rest from reference TRBV28 and TRBJ2-1): DVKVTQSSRYLVKRTGEKVFLECVQDMDHENMFWYRQDPGLGLRLIYFSYDVKMKEKGDIPEGYSVSREKKERFSLILESASTNQTSMYLCASSFIQFNEQFFGPGTRLTVL.

This clonotype came up many times. The rearrangement links TRBV5-5 to TRBJ2-4, with a weak D call TRBD2 (6 bases). V dropped 4 bases and J dropped 2 bases, with 13 bases sitting between them. The germline gives CDR1 SGHKS, CDR2 YYEKEE (reference sequence). This CDR3 is built from 15 residues. CDR3 protein: CASSPAGLSKNIQYF. The CDR3 DNA is TGTGCCAGCAGCCCGGCGGGGTTGTCCAAAAACATTCAGTACTTC.

The gene calls are TRBV4-1 and TRBJ2-2; D possibly corresponds to TRBD1 (6 bases). The V and J ends lost 0 bases and 5 bases respectively, with 16 bases between them. This CDR3 comprises 17 residues. The V gene's germline CDR1 is MGHRA and CDR2 YSYEKL. CDR3 residues: CASSQEGWEQGTGELFF. The CDR3 nucleotides read TGCGCCAGCAGCCAAGAAGGGTGGGAACAGGGAACCGGGGAGCTGTTTTTT.

The gene calls are TRBV20-1 and TRBJ2-3, with 7 bases fitting TRBD2. The J segment lost 3 bases and the V segment lost 6 bases, leaving 9 bases of the junction unmatched. The CDR3 has 14 residues. The germline CDR1 and CDR2 sequences are DFQATT and SNEGSKA (reference sequence). The CDR3 bases are TGCAGTGCCCCAGCGGGGCTTCGGACAGATACGCAGTATTTT. It codes for CSAPAGLRTDTQYF.

This chain uses TRBV20-1 with TRBJ2-7; tentatively, D is TRBD1 (6 bases). The CDR3 covers 13 residues. Trimming took 2 bases from V and 3 from J, leaving 11 bases between them. Germline V lookup: CDR1 DFQATT, CDR2 SNEGSKA (reference sequence). The CDR3 reads CSARPTGRYEQYF. Written as DNA, the CDR3 is TGCAGTGCTAGACCGACAGGACGCTACGAGCAGTACTTC.

This clonotype showed up just a few times. CDR3 nucleotide sequence: TGCGCCAGCAGCTCACGTGGTGGCGGCGACAGCTACACCTTC. Its translation: CASSSRGGGDSYTF. The V call is TRBV5-1, the J call TRBJ1-2; D ambiguous. Germline lookup yields CDR1 SGHRS and CDR2 YFSETQ. V lost 3 bases to trimming and J lost 9 bases, with 18 bases between them. This CDR3 region has 14 residues.

The chain recombines TRBV5-5 with TRBJ1-2; possible D gene TRBD1, 5 bases. Germline CDR1 is SGHKS and CDR2 is YYEKEE (reference sequence). This CDR3 region has 13 residues. Between the trimmed V and J ends, which lost 7 bases and 1 base, there was a span of 11 bases. This CDR3 is CASGGDYNYGYTF. Here the CDR3 DNA reads TGTGCCAGCGGGGGGGACTATAACTATGGCTACACCTTC.

This clonotype turned up a few times. This chain links TRBV7-9 with TRBJ2-7; TRBD1 is a possible D gene (5 bases). Trimming stripped 4 bases from V and 5 bases from J, with 9 bases between. Germline V gives CDR1 SEHNR, CDR2 FQNEAQ (reference sequence). The CDR3 runs to 12 residues. CDR3 sequence (DNA): TGTGCCAGCAGCTCGACAGCAAACGAGCAGTACTTC. Translated, it gives CASSSTANEQYF. Using reference TRBV7-9 and TRBJ2-7 for the parts outside the CDR3, the full variable domain is DTGVSQNPRHKITKRGQNVTFRCDPISEHNRLYWYRQTLGQGPEFLTYFQNEAQLEKSRLLSDRFSAERPKGSFSTLEIQRTEQGDSAMYLCASSSTANEQYFGPGTRLTVT.

V is TRBV5-1 and J is TRBJ2-4, with D possibly being TRBD1 (5 bases). V shed 4 bases and J shed 0 bases, with 14 bases lying between them. Germline values: CDR1 SGHRS, CDR2 YFSETQ. This CDR3 has 16 amino acids. The CDR3 is CASSPRQRLAKNIQYF. DNA for the CDR3: TGCGCCAGCAGCCCGAGACAGCGCCTAGCCAAAAACATTCAGTACTTC. The variable domain in full, completed from reference TRBV5-1 and TRBJ2-4, reads KAGVTQTPRYLIKTRGQQVTLSCSPISGHRSVSWYQQTPGQGLQFLFEYFSETQRNKGNFPGRFSGRQFSNSRSEMNVSTLELGDSALYLCASSPRQRLAKNIQYFGAGTRLSVL.

This clonotype has just a few counts. The V call is TRBV28, the J call TRBJ1-1, with D uncertain. From germline, CDR1 is MDHEN and CDR2 SYDVKM. CDR3 length: 12 residues. The germline V and J ends were trimmed by 5 bases and 11 bases, with 15 bases remaining between them. The chain's CDR3 is CASSPRHLRAFF. The CDR3, as DNA: TGTGCCAGCAGTCCACGACACCTAAGGGCTTTCTTT. Based on the CDR3 plus reference TRBV28 and TRBJ1-1, the full variable domain is DVKVTQSSRYLVKRTGEKVFLECVQDMDHENMFWYRQDPGLGLRLIYFSYDVKMKEKGDIPEGYSVSREKKERFSLILESASTNQTSMYLCASSPRHLRAFFGQGTRLTVV.

CDR3 loop: CASSQEPGDTQYF. The DNA for the CDR3 is TGCGCCAGCAGCCAAGAGCCTGGGGATACGCAGTATTTT. The chain links TRBV4-1 to TRBJ2-3, with no clear D. The CDR3 has 13 amino acids. Trimming shortened V by 0 bases and J by 6 bases, and 7 bases separated the two germline ends. Looked up from germline, CDR1 is MGHRA and CDR2 is YSYEKL.

This clonotype was detected a few times. The rearrangement joins TRBV10-1 to TRBJ2-3; TRBD1 agrees at 7 bases. The CDR3 runs 15 residues. V gave up 3 bases and J gave up 5 bases; unmatched junction bases: 8. CDR1 and CDR2 (germline): WNHNN, SYGVQD (reference sequence). DNA for the CDR3: TGCGCCAGCAGTGAACGACAGGGAAGCTTAGATACGCAGTATTTT. Translation: CASSERQGSLDTQYF.